The sequence of this TCR beta chain was determined in a study of T cells in localized non-small cell lung cancer. CDR1 is SNHLY, CDR2 FYNNEI, per germline. The CDR3 is 15 residues long. V shed 4 bases, J shed 10 bases, and the junction held 7 bases outside the gene matches. Sequencing used immunoSEQ multiplex PCR; TCRdb keeps in-frame clones, though not all of them. The sample records some 38,000 clones, approximately 90% being singletons. The input for sequencing was peripheral blood mononuclear cells, taken before any cancer treatment. The chain recombines TRBV2 with TRBJ1-6; 10 nucleotides agree with TRBD1. This clonotype originated in a male donor at least 60 years old with stage II lung adenocarcinoma. The CDR3 DNA reads as TGTGCCAGCAGTGTTCGACAGGGGGCCTTCTCACCCCTCCACTTT. The encoded protein is CASSVRQGAFSPLHF.